Each of the 3 T cell receptor beta chains below was sequenced from the same sample in a study of graft-versus-host responses after intestinal transplantation. These TCRs' antigens remain unknown. Assay used: immunoSEQ multiplex PCR; TCRdb lists only in-frame clones, some missing. The repertoire holds roughly 81,000 clones, with approximately 82% as singletons. Sequenced material: unstimulated CD4+ T cells sorted from spleen or lymph node cells, taken before intestinal transplant. Receptors originate from a human donor who received an intestinal transplant.

This chain connects TRBV19 to TRBJ1-2; tentatively, D is TRBD1 (6 bases). Germline V gene sequence: CDR1 LNHDA, CDR2 SQIVND (reference sequence). V shed 10 bases and J shed 4 bases, with 19 bases lying between them. The CDR3 runs to 14 residues. The CDR3 spells CATLTPDRSYGYTF. CDR3 DNA: TGTGCCACCCTAACCCCGGACAGATCCTATGGCTACACCTTC.

This rearrangement joins TRBV2 to TRBJ1-5; D gene unclear. V lost 9 bases and J lost 0, with 15 bases in between. Germline CDR1 SNHLY, CDR2 FYNNEI. The CDR3 length is 15 residues. The CDR3 bases are TGTGCCAGTGAGGGATGGGGTTATAGCAATCAGCCCCAGCATTTT. Residues: CASEGWGYSNQPQHF.

This chain joins TRBV6-1 and TRBJ2-5; possibly TRBD2 for D (5 bases). Germline V gene lookup returns CDR1 MNHNS and CDR2 SASEGT. Trimming pared 4 bases from V and 5 bases from J, leaving 11 bases between. The CDR3 length is 13 residues. The CDR3 nucleotides are TGTGCCAGCAGTGCCGAACCGGGGGAGACCCAGTACTTC. It yields the protein CASSAEPGETQYF.